Presented here are 15 T cell receptor beta chains from one specimen sequenced in a study of spatial heterogeneity in lung cancer. TCRdb used MiXCR to reprocess the 5' RACE reads, holding one entry per CDR3 protein. The sample has approximately 11,000 distinct CDR3 sequences, roughly 3.5% seen once. Described time point: sample taken at primary tumor resection. Whole RNA was taken from tumor, nontumor lung or frozen PBMC; it was then sequenced unsorted. The input for sequencing was PBMCs, taken at surgery. These receptors all come from a female donor with early-stage non-small cell lung cancer.

This clonotype was counted many times. As an off-target read in a library built for alpha chains, this beta chain has a frequency of little significance. This chain joins TRBV11-2 and TRBJ2-1, with 7 bases that match TRBD1. The CDR3 loop spans 16 amino acids. J gave up 7 bases and V 6 bases, and 15 bases lay outside the gene matches. Per germline, CDR1 SGHAT and CDR2 FQNNGV. CDR3 DNA: TGTGCCAGCAGGAAATTAAGGGGGCGGACGAGGAATGAGCAGTTCTTC. The encoded protein is CASRKLRGRTRNEQFF.

In the case of this clonotype: This beta chain is a stray read from a library made for alpha chains; its abundance is not meaningful. The chain recombines TRBV18 with TRBJ2-2, with D possibly matching TRBD2 (5 bases). The V and J ends lost 3 bases and 0 bases respectively, with 14 bases between them. Per germline, CDR1 KGHSH and CDR2 LQKENI. The length of the CDR3 is 17 residues. The CDR3 nucleotides are TGTGCCAGCTCACCCCCGGCGTCGGGGACGAACACCGGGGAGCTGTTTTTT. Amino acids: CASSPPASGTNTGELFF.

Comments on this clonotype: This beta chain appears as a stray read in a library generated for alpha chains; its size is not informative. The V and J genes are TRBV6-4 and TRBJ2-1; 10 bases match TRBD2. The CDR3 loop spans 16 amino acids. Germline CDR1 MRHNA, CDR2 SNTAGT. After removal of 7 bases from V and 0 bases from J, the junction contained 6 bases not matched to a gene. As DNA, the CDR3 is TGTGCCAGCAAGCCTTTAGCGGGAGGCTCCTACAATGAGCAGTTCTTC. Amino acids: CASKPLAGGSYNEQFF.

This clonotype showed up many times. This beta chain represents an off-target read in a library built for alpha chains; its size is of limited meaning. This rearrangement joins TRBV7-9 to TRBJ2-2, with TRBD2 matching 8 bases. CDR3 length: 16 amino acids. V lost 6 bases to trimming and J lost 1 base; unmatched junction nucleotides: 7. Germline CDR1 SEHNR, CDR2 FQNEAQ (reference sequence). For the CDR3, the DNA is TGTGCCAGCAGAAGCCCTAGCGGGCAGAACACCGGGGAGCTGTTTTTT. Translated, it gives CASRSPSGQNTGELFF.

As concerns this clonotype: This beta chain is an unintended read in a library built for alpha chains; its size means little. V gene TRBV29-1 combines with J gene TRBJ2-1, with 13 bases matching TRBD2. Germline CDR1 and CDR2: SQVTM and ANQGSEA. V lost 6 bases, J lost 8 bases, and 4 bases stayed unmatched. The CDR3 runs 13 residues. The CDR3 loop reads CSVYGLAGDEQFF. DNA for the CDR3: TGCAGCGTGTATGGACTAGCGGGGGATGAGCAGTTCTTC.

At least ten counts were recorded for this clonotype. With the library built for alpha chains, this beta chain is off target and its frequency is not meaningful. This chain joins TRBV28 and TRBJ2-2, with 7 bases lining up with TRBD1. The CDR3 consists of 13 residues. Germline lookup yields CDR1 MDHEN and CDR2 SYDVKM. V was clipped by 7 bases and J by 4 bases; unmatched bases: 3. This CDR3 is CASKTGSTGELFF. The DNA for the CDR3 is TGTGCCAGCAAGACAGGGAGCACCGGGGAGCTGTTTTTT.

On this clonotype: Found in a library prepared for alpha chains, this beta chain is an off-target read, and its abundance has little meaning. The gene calls are TRBV20-1 and TRBJ2-4; 10 bases are a match to TRBD1. This CDR3 contains 12 residues. V was clipped by 5 bases and J by 9 bases; unmatched bases: 4. Germline CDR1 and CDR2: DFQATT and SNEGSKA (reference sequence). CDR3 bases: TGCAGTGCTCCGGGACAGGGGTTCATTCAGTACTTC. It encodes CSAPGQGFIQYF.

This clonotype was seen many times. This beta chain is off target for a library built for alpha chains, so its abundance means little. The rearrangement uses TRBV30 and TRBJ2-1; D possibly uses TRBD1 or TRBD2 (5 bases each). Germline-derived CDR1 and CDR2 are GTSNPN and SVGIG (reference sequence). V shed 3 bases and J shed 5 bases, with 5 bases lying between them. CDR3 length equals 11 residues. CDR3 sequence reads: CAWRGDNEQFF. DNA for the CDR3: TGTGCCTGGAGGGGGGACAATGAGCAGTTCTTC.

Regarding this clonotype: Little can be read into the size of this beta chain, an off-target read in a library designed for alpha chains. This sequence joins TRBV28 and TRBJ1-5; unclear D gene. The CDR3 sequence is 14 residues long. The germline V and J ends were trimmed by 6 bases and 3 bases, with 12 bases remaining between them. Germline V gives CDR1 MDHEN, CDR2 SYDVKM. CDR3 protein: CASSQLDNNQPQHF. For the CDR3, the DNA is TGTGCCAGCAGCCAATTAGATAACAATCAGCCCCAGCATTTT.

This clonotype has at least ten counts. Because this beta chain is a stray read in a library intended to capture alpha chains, its abundance should not be given much weight. V gene TRBV20-1 combines with J gene TRBJ1-1; 8 bases agree with TRBD1. Trimming took 6 bases from V and 1 from J; bases not matched to a gene: 16. The CDR3 contains 17 residues. From germline, CDR1 is DFQATT and CDR2 SNEGSKA (reference sequence). CDR3 sequence reads: CSAFGRDRNGWNTEAFF. CDR3 coding DNA: TGCAGTGCATTCGGCCGGGACAGGAATGGATGGAACACTGAAGCTTTCTTT.

In this sample, this clonotype turned up many times. This beta chain is an off-target read within a library intended for alpha chains, so its frequency means little. J is TRBJ1-3 and V is TRBV15; TRBD1 matches 7 bases. The CDR3 runs 15 residues. CDR1 LNHNV and CDR2 YYDKDF come from the germline V gene (reference sequence). The ends lost 5 bases at V and 0 bases at J; junction bases unmatched: 4. The CDR3 reads CATSFRGNSGNTIYF. The CDR3 DNA follows: TGTGCCACCAGCTTCAGGGGGAACTCTGGAAACACCATATATTTT. The whole variable domain, remainder taken from reference TRBV15 and TRBJ1-3, is DAMVIQNPRYQVTQFGKPVTLSCSQTLNHNVMYWYQQKSSQAPKLLFHYYDKDFNNEADTPDNFQSRRPNTSFCFLDIRSPGLGDTAMYLCATSFRGNSGNTIYFGEGSWLTVV.

This clonotype was seen at least ten times. Its ends do not fully match the called genes, so a read error is possible. This beta chain slipped into a library made for alpha chains as a stray read, so its size is not meaningful. The chain carries TRBV20-1 and TRBJ2-3; TRBD2 matches 10 bases. Germline values: CDR1 DFQATT, CDR2 SNEGSKA (reference sequence). This CDR3 region has 15 residues. This CDR3 is CSAREREGWTDTQYF. The CDR3 DNA is TGCAGTGCAAGAGAGCGGGAGGGCTGGACAGATACGCAGTATTTT.

This clonotype was seen many times. This beta chain appears as a stray read in a library generated for alpha chains; its size is not informative. The chain recombines TRBV5-5 with TRBJ2-1; the match to TRBD2 covers 8 bases. Germline assignment: CDR1 SGHKS and CDR2 YYEKEE (reference sequence). This CDR3 is built from 15 residues. Trimming took 2 bases from V and 5 from J; bases not matched to a gene: 6. CDR3 nucleotides: TGTGCCAGCAGCTTCCGGGGGGGCCAAAACAATGAGCAGTTCTTC. This translates into CASSFRGGQNNEQFF.

This clonotype has at least ten counts. This beta chain is a stray read from a library made for alpha chains; its abundance is not meaningful. The chain recombines TRBV15 with TRBJ2-3; no clear D gene. The CDR3 runs 16 residues. CDR1 and CDR2 (germline): LNHNV, YYDKDF (reference sequence). Deletions cut 0 bases from V and 1 base from J, with 11 bases between. The CDR3 coding sequence is TGTGCCACCAGCAGAGATCGCTCTCCACGCACAGATACGCAGTATTTT. Amino acids: CATSRDRSPRTDTQYF.

This clonotype was found many times. This beta chain is an off-target read within a library intended for alpha chains, so its frequency means little. CDR3 in amino acids: CAISESRGYGSGANVLTF. For the CDR3, the DNA is TGTGCCATCAGTGAGTCGCGAGGGTATGGCTCTGGGGCCAACGTCCTGACTTTC. The genes are TRBV10-3 and TRBJ2-6, with a possible D match to TRBD2 (5 bases). This CDR3 comprises 18 residues. The V gene's germline CDR1 is ENHRY and CDR2 SYGVKD. The V gene lost 0 bases and the J gene lost 0 bases, with 12 bases spanning the gap.